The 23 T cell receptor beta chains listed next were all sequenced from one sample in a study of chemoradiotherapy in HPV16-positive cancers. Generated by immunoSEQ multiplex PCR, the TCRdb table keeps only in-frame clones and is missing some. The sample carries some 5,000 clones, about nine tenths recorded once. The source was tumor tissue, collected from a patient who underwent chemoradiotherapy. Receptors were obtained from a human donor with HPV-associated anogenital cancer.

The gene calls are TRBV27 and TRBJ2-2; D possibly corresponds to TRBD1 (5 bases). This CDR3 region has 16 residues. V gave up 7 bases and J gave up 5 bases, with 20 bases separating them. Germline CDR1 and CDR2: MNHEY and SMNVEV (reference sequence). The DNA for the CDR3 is TGTGCCAGCACCCGAAGGGGCAGGGCCGGGACCGGGGAGCTGTTTTTT. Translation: CASTRRGRAGTGELFF.

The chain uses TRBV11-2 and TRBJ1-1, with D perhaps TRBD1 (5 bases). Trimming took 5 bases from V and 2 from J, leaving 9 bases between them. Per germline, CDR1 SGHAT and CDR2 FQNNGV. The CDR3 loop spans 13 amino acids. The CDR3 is CASSQTENTEAFF. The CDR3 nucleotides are TGTGCCAGCAGCCAGACAGAAAACACTGAAGCTTTCTTT.

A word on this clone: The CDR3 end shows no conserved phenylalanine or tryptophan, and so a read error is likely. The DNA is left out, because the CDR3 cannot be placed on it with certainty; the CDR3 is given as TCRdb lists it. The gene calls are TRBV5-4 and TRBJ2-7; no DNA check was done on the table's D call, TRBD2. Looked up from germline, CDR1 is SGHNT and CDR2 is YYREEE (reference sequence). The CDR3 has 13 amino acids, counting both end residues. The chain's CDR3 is CASSPGTSGGAYL.

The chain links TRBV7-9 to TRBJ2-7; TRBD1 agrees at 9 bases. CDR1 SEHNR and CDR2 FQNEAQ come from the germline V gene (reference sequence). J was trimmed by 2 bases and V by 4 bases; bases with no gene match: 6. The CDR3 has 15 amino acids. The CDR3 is CASSSQGAEPYEQYF. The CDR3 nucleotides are TGTGCCAGCAGCTCACAGGGGGCCGAACCCTACGAGCAGTACTTC.

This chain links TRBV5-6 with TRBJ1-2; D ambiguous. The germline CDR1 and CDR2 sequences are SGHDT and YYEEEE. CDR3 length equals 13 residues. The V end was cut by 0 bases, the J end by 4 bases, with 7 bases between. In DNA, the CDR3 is TGTGCCAGCAGCTTGGTAGGGCTCTATGGCTACACCTTC. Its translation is CASSLVGLYGYTF.

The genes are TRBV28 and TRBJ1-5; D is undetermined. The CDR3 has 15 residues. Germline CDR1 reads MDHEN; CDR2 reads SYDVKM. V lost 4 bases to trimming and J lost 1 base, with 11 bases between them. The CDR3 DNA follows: TGTGCCAGCAGTTCCGGGGAGGGAAGCAATCAGCCCCAGCATTTT. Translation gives CASSSGEGSNQPQHF.

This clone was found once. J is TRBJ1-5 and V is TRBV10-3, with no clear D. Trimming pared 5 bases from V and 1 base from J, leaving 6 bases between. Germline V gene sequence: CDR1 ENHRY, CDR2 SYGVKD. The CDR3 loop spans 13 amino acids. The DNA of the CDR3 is TGTGCCATCAGTAGGTACAGCAATCAGCCCCAGCATTTT. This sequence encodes CAISRYSNQPQHF.

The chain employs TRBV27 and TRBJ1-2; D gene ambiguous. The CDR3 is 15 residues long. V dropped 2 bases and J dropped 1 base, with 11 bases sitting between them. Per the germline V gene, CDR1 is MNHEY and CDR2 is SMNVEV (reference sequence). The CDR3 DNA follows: TGTGCCAGCAGTTTAATTTTCGGCGTTAACTATGGCTACACCTTC. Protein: CASSLIFGVNYGYTF.

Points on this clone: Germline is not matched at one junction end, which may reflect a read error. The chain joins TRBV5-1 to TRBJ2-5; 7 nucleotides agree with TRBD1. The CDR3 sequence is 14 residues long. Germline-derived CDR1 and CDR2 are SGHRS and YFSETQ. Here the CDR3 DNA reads TGCGCCAGCAGCTACGTCGGGACAGCCGCCCTGACGCACTTC. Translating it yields CASSYVGTAALTHF.

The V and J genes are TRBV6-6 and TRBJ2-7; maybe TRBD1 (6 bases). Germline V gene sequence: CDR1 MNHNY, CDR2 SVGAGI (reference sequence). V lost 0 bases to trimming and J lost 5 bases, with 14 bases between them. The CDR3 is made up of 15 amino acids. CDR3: CASSYSNVQGNEQYF. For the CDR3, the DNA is TGTGCCAGCAGTTACTCGAACGTACAGGGAAACGAGCAGTACTTC.

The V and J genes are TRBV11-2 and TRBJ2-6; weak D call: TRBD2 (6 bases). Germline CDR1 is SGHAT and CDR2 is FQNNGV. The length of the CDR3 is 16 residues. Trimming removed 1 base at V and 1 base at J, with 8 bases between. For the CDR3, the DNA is TGTGCCAGCAGCTTAGCGGAGGGATCTGGGGCCAACGTCCTGACTTTC. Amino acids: CASSLAEGSGANVLTF.

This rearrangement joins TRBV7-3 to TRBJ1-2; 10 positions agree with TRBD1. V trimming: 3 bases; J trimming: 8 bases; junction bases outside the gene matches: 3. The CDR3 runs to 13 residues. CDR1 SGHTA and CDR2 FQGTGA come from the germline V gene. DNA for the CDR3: TGTGCCAGCAGCTTCGACAGGGGGCGAGGCTACACCTTC. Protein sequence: CASSFDRGRGYTF.

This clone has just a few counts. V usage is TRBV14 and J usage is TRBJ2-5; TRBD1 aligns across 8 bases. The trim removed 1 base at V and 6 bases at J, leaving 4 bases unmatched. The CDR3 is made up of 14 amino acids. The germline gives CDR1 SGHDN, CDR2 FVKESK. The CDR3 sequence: CASSQGQGWQTQYF. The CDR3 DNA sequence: TGTGCCAGCAGCCAAGGACAGGGGTGGCAGACCCAGTACTTC.

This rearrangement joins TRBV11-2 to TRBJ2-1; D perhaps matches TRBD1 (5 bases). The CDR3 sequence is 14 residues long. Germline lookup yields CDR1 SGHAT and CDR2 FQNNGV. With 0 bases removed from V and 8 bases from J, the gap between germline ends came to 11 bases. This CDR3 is CASSLEAGWDEQFF. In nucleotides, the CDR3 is TGTGCCAGCAGCTTAGAAGCAGGGTGGGATGAGCAGTTCTTC.

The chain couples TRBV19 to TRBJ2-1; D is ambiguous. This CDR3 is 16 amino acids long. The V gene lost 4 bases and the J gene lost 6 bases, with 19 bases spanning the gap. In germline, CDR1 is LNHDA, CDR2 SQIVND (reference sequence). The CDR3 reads CASSKPASTGLNEQFF. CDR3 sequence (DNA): TGTGCCAGTAGTAAACCCGCTTCTACCGGTCTCAATGAGCAGTTCTTC.

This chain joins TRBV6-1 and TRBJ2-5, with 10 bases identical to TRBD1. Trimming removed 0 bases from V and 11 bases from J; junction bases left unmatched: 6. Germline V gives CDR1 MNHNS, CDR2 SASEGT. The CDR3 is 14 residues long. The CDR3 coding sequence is TGTGCCAGCAGTGAAGCCCCGGGACAGGGGATTCAGTACTTC. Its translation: CASSEAPGQGIQYF.

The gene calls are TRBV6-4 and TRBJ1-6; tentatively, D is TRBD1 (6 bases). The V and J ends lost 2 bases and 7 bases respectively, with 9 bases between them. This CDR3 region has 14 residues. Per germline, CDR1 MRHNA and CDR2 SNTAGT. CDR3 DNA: TGTGCCAGCAGTGACGTGGGGGGCAATTCACCCCTCCACTTT. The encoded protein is CASSDVGGNSPLHF.

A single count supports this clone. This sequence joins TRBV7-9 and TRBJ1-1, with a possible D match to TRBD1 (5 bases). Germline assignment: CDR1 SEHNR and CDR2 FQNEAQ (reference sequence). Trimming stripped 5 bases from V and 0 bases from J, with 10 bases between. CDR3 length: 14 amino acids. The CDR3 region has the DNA TGTGCCAGCAGCCCTGGGGGGTTGAACACTGAAGCTTTCTTT. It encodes CASSPGGLNTEAFF.

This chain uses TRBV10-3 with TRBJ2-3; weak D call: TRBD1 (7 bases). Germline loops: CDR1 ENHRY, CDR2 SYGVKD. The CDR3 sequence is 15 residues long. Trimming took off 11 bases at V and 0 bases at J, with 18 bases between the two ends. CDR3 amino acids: CAVGGTVSSTDTQYF. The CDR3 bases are TGTGCCGTAGGGGGGACAGTCTCTAGCACAGATACGCAGTATTTT.

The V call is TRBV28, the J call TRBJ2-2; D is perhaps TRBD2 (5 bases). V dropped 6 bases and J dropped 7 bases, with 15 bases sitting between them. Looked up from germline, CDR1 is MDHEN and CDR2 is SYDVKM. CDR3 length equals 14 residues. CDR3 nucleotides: TGTGCCAGCAGCCCCGGGAATAGGAACGGGGAGCTGTTTTTT. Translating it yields CASSPGNRNGELFF.

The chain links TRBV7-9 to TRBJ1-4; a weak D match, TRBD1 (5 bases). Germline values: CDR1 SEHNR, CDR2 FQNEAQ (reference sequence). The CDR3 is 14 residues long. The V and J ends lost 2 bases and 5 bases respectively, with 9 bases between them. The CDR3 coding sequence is TGTGCCAGCAGCTTACGAGGGGCCAATGAAAAACTGTTTTTT. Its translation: CASSLRGANEKLFF.

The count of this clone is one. CDR3 protein: CAWRVPPQETQYF. CDR3 bases: TGTGCCTGGAGGGTCCCTCCTCAAGAGACCCAGTACTTC. The chain is built from TRBV30 and TRBJ2-5, with D hard to call. V was pared by 3 bases and J by 2 bases, with 10 bases between. Germline CDR1 is GTSNPN and CDR2 is SVGIG (reference sequence). The CDR3 length is 13 residues.

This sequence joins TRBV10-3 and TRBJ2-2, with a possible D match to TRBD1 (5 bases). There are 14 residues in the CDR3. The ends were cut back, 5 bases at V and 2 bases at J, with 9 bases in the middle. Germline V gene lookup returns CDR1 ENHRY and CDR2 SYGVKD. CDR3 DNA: TGTGCCATCAGTCGAGACAGTAACACCGGGGAGCTGTTTTTT. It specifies CAISRDSNTGELFF.